This T cell receptor beta chain was found in a study of cytomegalovirus exposure and HLA in healthy donors (TCRdb year 2017). About the full investigation: The 500 to 800 repertoires of the first cohort and the 95 to 150 validation repertoires were produced on the same platform, according to a later analysis. The aim of the study was to test whether cataloging public T cell receptors could identify signatures of past pathogen exposure. Along with the roughly 670-subject first cohort, a separate validation cohort of 120 different subjects was used. High-throughput TCR immunosequencing, statistical association of individual TCRs with disease status, and machine learning were combined to predict cytomegalovirus infection status.

The library was prepared using the immunoSEQ multiplex PCR assay. The original methods were these. To diagnose cytomegalovirus status from the catalog of TCR beta chain sequences, a statistical classification framework was built. TCRdb carries this immuneACCESS record with in-frame sequences only. Its versions omit some clonotypes, under half of them owing to an unresolved V gene in the studies checked, with the rest unexplained. V and J calls and clone size are given by that table; D and trimming were obtained from the DNA. The sample yields more than 85,000 clones; 85% to 90% were counted once. The ten largest clones capture less than 2.5% of the sample. The donors belonged to the validation cohort of around 120 subjects, which was separate from the 666-subject first cohort. Only a few counts were recorded for this clone. Its recognized antigen is unknown. Base qualities are not recorded, but no much larger clone differs from it by a single base.

Here is what the overall study found, with its caveats: A total of roughly 160 TCR beta chains were listed by the study as associated with cytomegalovirus. Across donors, most TCR sequences were observed very rarely, whereas some public TCRs were present in many individuals. The validation cohort had no HLA typing available for a later analysis, so co-occurrence within that cohort was assessed over all 120 or so repertoires. Cytomegalovirus status was reported to be diagnosed by the classifier with high specificity and sensitivity in both the original and validation cohorts. In a later analysis, TCRs clustered in the first cohort were found to also tend to co-occur in the 130 or so validation repertoires, with approximately 94% of cluster scores above 0. In vitro tests confirmed that a few of the cytomegalovirus-associated TCR beta chains recognize cytomegalovirus antigens. According to the authors, the approach could potentially be generalized to other disease states and immunological phenotypes.

The germline V gene specifies SGHRS as CDR1 and YFSETQ as CDR2. V trim: 4 bases; J trim: 6 bases; unmatched bases: 5. Counted from cysteine to phenylalanine, this CDR3 has 13 amino acids. Only the CDR3 DNA stays, 39 bases, in frame from base 1. The chain uses TRBV5-1 and TRBJ1-1, with 8 junctional bases fitting TRBD1. The sequence was obtained from a woman younger than 35 in good health and CMV-seronegative. Material for sequencing was PBMCs. The nucleotide sequence is given as TGCGCCAGCAGCCCGGACAGGGCGGCTGAAGCTTTCTTT. This codes for CASSPDRAAEAFF.